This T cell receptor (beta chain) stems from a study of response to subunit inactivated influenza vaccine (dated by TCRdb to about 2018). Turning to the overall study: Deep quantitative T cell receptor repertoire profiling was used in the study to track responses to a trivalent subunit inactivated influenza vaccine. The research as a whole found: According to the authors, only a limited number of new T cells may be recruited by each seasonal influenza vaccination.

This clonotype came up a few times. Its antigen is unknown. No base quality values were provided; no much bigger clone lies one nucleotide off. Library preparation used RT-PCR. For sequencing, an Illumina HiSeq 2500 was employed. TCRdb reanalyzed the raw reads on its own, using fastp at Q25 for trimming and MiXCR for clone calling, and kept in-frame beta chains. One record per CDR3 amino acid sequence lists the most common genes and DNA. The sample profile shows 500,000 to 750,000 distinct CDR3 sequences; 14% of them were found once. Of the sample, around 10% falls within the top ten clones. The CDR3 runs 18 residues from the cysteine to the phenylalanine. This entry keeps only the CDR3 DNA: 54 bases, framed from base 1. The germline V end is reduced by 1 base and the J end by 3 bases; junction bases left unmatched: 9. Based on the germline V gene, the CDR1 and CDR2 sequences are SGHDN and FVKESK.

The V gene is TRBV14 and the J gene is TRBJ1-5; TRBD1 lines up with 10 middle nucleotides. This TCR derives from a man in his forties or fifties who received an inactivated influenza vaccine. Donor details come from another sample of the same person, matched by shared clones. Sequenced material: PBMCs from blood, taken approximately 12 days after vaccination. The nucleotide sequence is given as TGTGCCAGCAGCCAAGCACAAACCGGGACAGGGGTCAATCAGCCCCAGCATTTT. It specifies CASSQAQTGTGVNQPQHF.